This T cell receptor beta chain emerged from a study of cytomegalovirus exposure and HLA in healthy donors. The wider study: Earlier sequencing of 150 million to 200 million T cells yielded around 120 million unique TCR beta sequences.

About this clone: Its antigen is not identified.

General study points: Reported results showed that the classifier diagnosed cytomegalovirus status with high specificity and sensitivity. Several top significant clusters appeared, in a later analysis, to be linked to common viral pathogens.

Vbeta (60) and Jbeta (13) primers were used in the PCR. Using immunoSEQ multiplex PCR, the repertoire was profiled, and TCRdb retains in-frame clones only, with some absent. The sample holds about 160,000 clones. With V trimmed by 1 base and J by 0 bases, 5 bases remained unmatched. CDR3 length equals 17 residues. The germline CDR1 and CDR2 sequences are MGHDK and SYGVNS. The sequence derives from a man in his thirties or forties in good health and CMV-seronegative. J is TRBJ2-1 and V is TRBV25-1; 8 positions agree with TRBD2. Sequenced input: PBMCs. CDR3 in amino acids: CASSESGGGSSYNEQFF. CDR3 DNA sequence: TGTGCCAGCAGTGAATCGGGGGGGGGAAGCTCCTACAATGAGCAGTTCTTC.